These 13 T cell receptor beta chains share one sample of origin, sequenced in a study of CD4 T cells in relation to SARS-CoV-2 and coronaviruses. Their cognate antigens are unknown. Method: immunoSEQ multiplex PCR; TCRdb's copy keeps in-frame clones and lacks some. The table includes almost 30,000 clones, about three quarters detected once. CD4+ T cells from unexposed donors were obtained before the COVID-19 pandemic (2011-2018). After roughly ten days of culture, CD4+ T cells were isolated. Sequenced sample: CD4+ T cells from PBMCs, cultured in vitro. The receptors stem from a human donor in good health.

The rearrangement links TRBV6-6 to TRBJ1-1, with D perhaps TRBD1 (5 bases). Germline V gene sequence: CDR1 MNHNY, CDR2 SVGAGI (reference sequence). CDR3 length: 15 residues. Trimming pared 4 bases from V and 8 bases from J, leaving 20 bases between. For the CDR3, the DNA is TGTGCCAGCAGTTTAATGGGCAGGGAAGCGGGAGAAGCTTTCTTT. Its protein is CASSLMGREAGEAFF.

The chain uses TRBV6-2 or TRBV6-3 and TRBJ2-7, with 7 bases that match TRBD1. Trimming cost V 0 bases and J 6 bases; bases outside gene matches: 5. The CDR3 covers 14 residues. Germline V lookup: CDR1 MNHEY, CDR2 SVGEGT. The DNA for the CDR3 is TGTGCCAGCAGTTACTCCTACAGGGGAACCGAGCAGTACTTC. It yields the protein CASSYSYRGTEQYF.

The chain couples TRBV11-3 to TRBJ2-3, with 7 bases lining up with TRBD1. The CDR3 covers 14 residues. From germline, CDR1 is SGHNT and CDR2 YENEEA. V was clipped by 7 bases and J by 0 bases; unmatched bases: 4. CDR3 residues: CASKGAGSTDTQYF. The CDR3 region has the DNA TGTGCCAGCAAGGGGGCAGGTAGCACAGATACGCAGTATTTT.

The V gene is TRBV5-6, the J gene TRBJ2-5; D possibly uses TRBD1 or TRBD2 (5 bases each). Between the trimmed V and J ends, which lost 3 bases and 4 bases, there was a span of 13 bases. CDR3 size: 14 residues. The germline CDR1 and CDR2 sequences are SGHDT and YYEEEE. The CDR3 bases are TGTGCCAGCAGCTGGGGCGGGCCGGGAGAGACCCAGTACTTC. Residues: CASSWGGPGETQYF.

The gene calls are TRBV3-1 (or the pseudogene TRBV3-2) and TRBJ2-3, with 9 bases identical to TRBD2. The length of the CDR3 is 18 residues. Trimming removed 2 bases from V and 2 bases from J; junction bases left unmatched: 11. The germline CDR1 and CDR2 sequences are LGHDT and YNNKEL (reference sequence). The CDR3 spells CASSQNEERGAYTDTQYF. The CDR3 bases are TGTGCCAGCAGCCAAAATGAAGAGCGGGGGGCTTACACAGATACGCAGTATTTT.

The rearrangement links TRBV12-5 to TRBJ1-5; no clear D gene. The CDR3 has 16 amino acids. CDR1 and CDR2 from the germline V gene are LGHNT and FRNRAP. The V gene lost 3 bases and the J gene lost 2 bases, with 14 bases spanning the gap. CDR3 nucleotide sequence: TGTGCTAGTGGTTTCAAGGATTGGTATGGCAATCAGCCCCAGCATTTT. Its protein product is CASGFKDWYGNQPQHF.

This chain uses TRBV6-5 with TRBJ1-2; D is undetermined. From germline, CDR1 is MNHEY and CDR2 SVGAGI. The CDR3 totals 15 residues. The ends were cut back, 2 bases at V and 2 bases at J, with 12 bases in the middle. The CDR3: CASSYDGPQNYGYTF. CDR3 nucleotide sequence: TGTGCCAGCAGTTACGATGGACCACAGAACTATGGCTACACCTTC.

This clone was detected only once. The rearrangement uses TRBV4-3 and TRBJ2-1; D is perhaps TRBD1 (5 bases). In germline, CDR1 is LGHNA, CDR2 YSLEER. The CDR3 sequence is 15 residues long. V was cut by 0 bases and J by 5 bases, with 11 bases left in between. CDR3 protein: CASSQDGQGHNEQFF. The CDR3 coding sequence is TGCGCCAGCAGCCAAGATGGTCAGGGTCACAATGAGCAGTTCTTC.

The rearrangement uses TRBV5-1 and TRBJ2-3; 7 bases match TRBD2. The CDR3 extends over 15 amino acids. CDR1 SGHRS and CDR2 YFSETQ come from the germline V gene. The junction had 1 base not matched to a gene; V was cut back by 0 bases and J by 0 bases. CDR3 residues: CASSLGSGSTDTQYF. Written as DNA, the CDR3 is TGCGCCAGCAGCTTGGGTAGCGGGAGCACAGATACGCAGTATTTT.

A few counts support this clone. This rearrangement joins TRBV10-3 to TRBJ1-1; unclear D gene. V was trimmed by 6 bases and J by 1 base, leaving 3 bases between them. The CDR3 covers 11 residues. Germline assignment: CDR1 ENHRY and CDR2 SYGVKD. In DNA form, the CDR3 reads TGTGCCATCAGGGGGAACACTGAAGCTTTCTTT. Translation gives CAIRGNTEAFF.

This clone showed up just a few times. The CDR3 nucleotides are TGTGCCAGCAGTGAATATACAGGGAACACTGAAGCTTTCTTT. This gives the protein CASSEYTGNTEAFF. The chain has TRBV6-1 and TRBJ1-1; possible D gene TRBD1, 5 bases. CDR1 and CDR2 from the germline V gene are MNHNS and SASEGT. There are 14 residues in the CDR3. Trimming took 2 bases from V and 1 from J, leaving 8 bases between them.

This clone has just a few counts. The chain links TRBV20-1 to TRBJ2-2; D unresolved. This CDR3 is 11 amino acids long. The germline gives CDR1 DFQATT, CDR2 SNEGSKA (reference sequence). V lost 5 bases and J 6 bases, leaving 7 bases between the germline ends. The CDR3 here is CSAASAGELFF. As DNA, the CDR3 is TGCAGTGCTGCATCAGCCGGGGAGCTGTTTTTT.

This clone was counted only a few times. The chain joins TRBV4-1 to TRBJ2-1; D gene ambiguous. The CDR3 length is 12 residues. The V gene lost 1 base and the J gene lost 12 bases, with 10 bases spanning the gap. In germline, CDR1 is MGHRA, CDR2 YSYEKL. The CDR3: CASSQGWARQFF. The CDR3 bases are TGCGCCAGCAGCCAAGGATGGGCAAGGCAGTTCTTC.